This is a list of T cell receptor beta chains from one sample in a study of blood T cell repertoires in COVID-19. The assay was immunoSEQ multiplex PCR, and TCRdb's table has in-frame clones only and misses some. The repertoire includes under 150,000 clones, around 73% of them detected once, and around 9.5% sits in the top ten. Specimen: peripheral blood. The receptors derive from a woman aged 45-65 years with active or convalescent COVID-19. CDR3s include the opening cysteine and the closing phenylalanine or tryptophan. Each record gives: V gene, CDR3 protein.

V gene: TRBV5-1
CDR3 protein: CASSLVSRLNTEAFF

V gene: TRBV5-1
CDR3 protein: CASRTGQGTNTEAFF

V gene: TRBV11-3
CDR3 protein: CASSSPRGTAGPGELFF

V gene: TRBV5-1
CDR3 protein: CASSLGSSGGITQYF

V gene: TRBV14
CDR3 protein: CASSQEGLTGAPEAFF

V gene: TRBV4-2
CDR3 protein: CASSQGQGYGYTF

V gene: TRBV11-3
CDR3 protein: CASTTPGQRNQETQYF

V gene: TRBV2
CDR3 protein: CASQGGLSNQPQHF

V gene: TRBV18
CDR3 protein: CASSPFSRGDEQFF

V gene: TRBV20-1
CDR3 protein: CSASKGAGEQFF

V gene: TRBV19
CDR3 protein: CASRLAGGQETQYF

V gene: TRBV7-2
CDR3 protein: CASSLGLRYGYTF

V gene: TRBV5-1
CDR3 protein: CASSPLAGNFNYGYTF

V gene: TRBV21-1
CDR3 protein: CASSNGGTEETQYF

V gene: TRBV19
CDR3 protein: CASSLQGMDYGYTF

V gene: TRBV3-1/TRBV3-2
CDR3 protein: CASSLKEGMDGYTF

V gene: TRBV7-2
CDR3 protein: CASHHGEYEQYF

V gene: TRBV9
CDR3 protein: CASSVDSSGNTIYF

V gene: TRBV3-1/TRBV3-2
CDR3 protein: CASSQGAGVGTDTQYF

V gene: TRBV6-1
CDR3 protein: CASSAAGGEDGYTF

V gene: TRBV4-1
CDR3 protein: CASSHRGTGFDEAFF

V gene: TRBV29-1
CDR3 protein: CSVRKGLGTEAFF

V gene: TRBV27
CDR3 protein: CASSAIPGLAGEQYF

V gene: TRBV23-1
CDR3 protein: CASSQGLPERSYEQYF

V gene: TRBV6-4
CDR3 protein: CASSDQGQPQETQYF

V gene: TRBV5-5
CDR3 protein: CASSLGTSAGANVLTF

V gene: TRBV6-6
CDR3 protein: CASRNRDLNSPLHF

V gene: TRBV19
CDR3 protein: CASSLFAGTEYRSLGNTIYF

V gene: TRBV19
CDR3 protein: CASSIAGLAGPEQFF

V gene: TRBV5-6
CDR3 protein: CASSGTPPGLGNTGELFF

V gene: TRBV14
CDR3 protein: CASSPRLITDTQYF

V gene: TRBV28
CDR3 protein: CASSLFPGEAFF

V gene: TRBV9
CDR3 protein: CASSPLAGGYNEQFF

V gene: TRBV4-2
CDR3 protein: CASSQPGVNTEAFF

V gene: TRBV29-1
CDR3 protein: CSVAQGEQKLFF

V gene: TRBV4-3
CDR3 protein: CASSQAGRGTDTQYF

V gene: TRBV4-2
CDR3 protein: CASSQGGGYGQETQYF

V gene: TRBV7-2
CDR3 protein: CASSKRTSELSYNEQFF

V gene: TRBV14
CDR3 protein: CASSQETWGSRNTIYF

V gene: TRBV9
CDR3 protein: CASSVGVGSDTEAFF

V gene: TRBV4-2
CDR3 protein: CASSQDPLASGKETQYF